This paragraph covers one TCR beta chain sequence. Its target is not known. Germline CDR1 and CDR2: SGHKS and YYEKEE (reference sequence). The CDR3 sequence is 13 residues long. Trimming took 4 bases from V and 4 from J, leaving 10 bases between them. This entry belongs to a study of T cell responses to AZD1222 COVID-19 vaccine. Study results and limitations: Without day 14 samples, only post-peak T cell repertoires were studied. A mostly white British donor set with more females was recruited, and clonal diversity was possibly underestimated.

Clones were sequenced by immunoSEQ multiplex PCR, and TCRdb holds only the in-frame ones, with some missing. Among around 180,000 clones listed, approximately 90% were seen once. This sample comprised peripheral blood, obtained on day 0 of AZD1222 vaccination. The gene calls are TRBV5-5 and TRBJ2-3; D is possibly TRBD1 or TRBD2 (6 bases each). The receptor comes from an adult in good health. CDR3 coding DNA: TGTGCCAGCAGCACCGGGGGCGCAGATACGCAGTATTTT. As protein: CASSTGGADTQYF.